These T cell receptor beta chains were read from a single sample in a study of T cell repertoires in cytomegalovirus infection. These TCRs are of unknown antigen specificity. A single record per CDR3 protein comes from TCRdb applying MiXCR to the reads. Of 750,000 to 900,000 distinct CDR3 sequences in the sample, 29% were seen once. Material: cultured CD8+ T cells from PBMCs, obtained from culture after CMV antigen stimulation. These receptor sequences come from a human donor in good health (CMV status not recorded). Some clones in this sample may be carry-over from other donors' samples. Both conserved end residues are part of each CDR3. A D gene is named only where the DNA matches it firmly. Expanded clones are given a class, and other clones once, few, many or no size at all.

j_call,v_call,d_call,clone_size,cdr3_aa,cdr3_nt
TRBJ2-7,TRBV5-1,TRBD2,NA,CASSLGIAGTYEQYF,TGCGCCAGCAGCTTGGGAATAGCGGGGACCTACGAGCAGTACTTC
TRBJ1-1,TRBV7-2,NA,few,CASRGDVGTEAFF,TGTGCCAGCAGAGGGGACGTTGGCACTGAAGCTTTCTTT
TRBJ2-1,TRBV9,TRBD2,NA,CASSVGSGAYNEQFF,TGTGCCAGCAGCGTAGGAAGCGGGGCGTACAATGAGCAGTTCTTC
TRBJ2-2,TRBV7-6,NA,NA,CASSWIAPLRNTGELFF,TGTGCCAGCAGCTGGATCGCACCCTTACGGAACACCGGGGAGCTGTTTTTT
TRBJ1-1,TRBV6-2/TRBV6-3,NA,NA,CASSYLSANTEAFF,TGTGCCAGCAGTTACCTCTCGGCGAACACTGAAGCTTTCTTT
TRBJ1-1,TRBV7-4,NA,NA,CASSAPRRKEAFF,TGTGCCAGCAGTGCTCCTCGGAGAAAAGAAGCTTTCTTT
TRBJ1-5,TRBV15,NA,NA,CATSMRKNSNQPQHF,TGTGCCACCAGTATGCGTAAGAATAGCAATCAGCCCCAGCATTTT
TRBJ1-1,TRBV27,NA,NA,CASSNRGVGTEAFF,TGTGCCAGCAGTAACCGGGGGGTAGGGACTGAAGCTTTCTTT
TRBJ1-6,TRBV4-2,NA,NA,CASSPWPAEERRSPLHF,TGTGCCAGCAGCCCCTGGCCGGCCGAGGAGAGGAGATCACCCCTCCACTTT
TRBJ1-2,TRBV14,TRBD1,NA,CASSQVSGQGTGANYGYTF,TGTGCCAGCAGCCAAGTCTCAGGACAGGGAACGGGCGCTAACTATGGCTACACCTTC
TRBJ1-1,TRBV4-1,NA,many,CASSQLPGAATEAFF,TGCGCCAGCAGCCAATTACCCGGTGCGGCCACTGAAGCTTTCTTT
TRBJ2-6,TRBV11-2,TRBD2,NA,CASSHGLGGANVLTF,TGTGCCAGCAGCCATGGACTAGGTGGGGCCAACGTCCTGACTTTC
TRBJ2-1,TRBV18,NA,NA,CASSRGTRGAYNEQFF,TGTGCCAGCTCACGGGGCACGAGGGGGGCCTACAATGAGCAGTTCTTC
TRBJ1-1,TRBV19,NA,NA,CASSERRQMNTEAFF,TGTGCCAGTAGTGAAAGACGGCAGATGAACACTGAAGCTTTCTTT
TRBJ2-1,TRBV6-8,NA,NA,CASGGRSVGNGGEQFF,TGTGCCAGCGGGGGGCGGTCGGTGGGAAACGGGGGTGAGCAGTTCTTC
TRBJ1-2,TRBV6-8,NA,NA,CASSYSDGLLSCTF,TGTGCCAGCAGTTACTCGGACGGGTTGTTGAGCTGCACCTTC
TRBJ2-1,TRBV9,NA,NA,CASSEGGSDPSSYNEQFF,TGTGCCAGCAGCGAAGGGGGGTCAGACCCAAGCTCCTACAATGAGCAGTTCTTC
TRBJ1-1,TRBV7-9,NA,few,CASSFPDNPNTEAFF,TGTGCCAGCAGCTTCCCAGATAACCCGAACACTGAAGCTTTCTTT
TRBJ2-5,TRBV7-9,NA,NA,CASIRAGYQETQYF,TGTGCCAGCATCCGGGCTGGGTACCAAGAGACCCAGTACTTC
TRBJ1-1,TRBV27,NA,NA,CASSLSVGLNTEAFF,TGTGCCAGCAGTTTATCCGTGGGACTGAACACTGAAGCTTTCTTT
TRBJ1-1,TRBV15,NA,NA,CATSSAPTEAFF,TGTGCCACCAGCAGTGCGCCCACTGAAGCTTTCTTT
TRBJ1-5,TRBV7-9,TRBD1,many,CASSQGGNQPQHF,TGTGCCAGCAGCCAGGGGGGGAATCAGCCCCAGCATTTT